Here is one T cell receptor beta chain with its context. The antigen remains undetermined. The data belong to a study of a mutant IDH1 vaccine in newly diagnosed glioma. Overall study context: Patients' prior therapy spanned radiotherapy, temozolomide, or both; most underwent both.

The table came from immunoSEQ multiplex PCR; TCRdb's copy has only in-frame clones and leaves some out. The data hold about 12,000 clones, with about nine tenths observed a single time. V lost 6 bases, J lost 2 bases, and 17 bases lay in between. Germline V gene sequence: CDR1 LNHDA, CDR2 SQIVND (reference sequence). This CDR3 is built from 16 residues. Regarding time point: week 5, during vaccination. What each vaccine dose contained was 300 ug of mutant IDH1 20-mer peptide, accompanied by topical imiquimod. V usage is TRBV19 and J usage is TRBJ1-5, with unresolved D. The TCR comes from a woman in her 40s with glioma. Some clones in this sample may be carry-over from other donors' samples. The starting material was PBMCs, obtained from a glioma patient whose treatment included an IDH1 peptide vaccine. The CDR3 spells CASRPLVGRGNQPQHF. In DNA, the CDR3 is TGTGCCAGTAGACCACTGGTAGGAAGGGGCAATCAGCCCCAGCATTTT.